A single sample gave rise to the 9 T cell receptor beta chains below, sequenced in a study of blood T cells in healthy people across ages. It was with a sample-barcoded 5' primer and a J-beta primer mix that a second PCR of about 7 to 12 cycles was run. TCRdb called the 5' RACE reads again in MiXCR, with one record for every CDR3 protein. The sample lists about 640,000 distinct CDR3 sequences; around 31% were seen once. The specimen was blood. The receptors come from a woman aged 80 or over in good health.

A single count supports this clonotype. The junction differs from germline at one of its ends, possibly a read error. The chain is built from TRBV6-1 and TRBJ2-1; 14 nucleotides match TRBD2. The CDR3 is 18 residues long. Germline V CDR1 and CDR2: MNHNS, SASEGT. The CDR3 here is CASSEGGLAGASYDEQFF. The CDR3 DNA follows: TGTGCCAGCAGTGAAGGGGGACTAGCGGGGGCCTCCTACGATGAGCAGTTCTTC.

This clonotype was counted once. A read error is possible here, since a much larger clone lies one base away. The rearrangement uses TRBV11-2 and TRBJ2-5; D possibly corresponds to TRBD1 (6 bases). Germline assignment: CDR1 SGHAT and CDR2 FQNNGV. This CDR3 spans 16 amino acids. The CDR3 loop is CASSLATRGSREAQYF. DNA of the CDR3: TGTGCCAGCAGCTTAGCCACAAGGGGGTCCCGAGAGGCCCAGTACTTC.

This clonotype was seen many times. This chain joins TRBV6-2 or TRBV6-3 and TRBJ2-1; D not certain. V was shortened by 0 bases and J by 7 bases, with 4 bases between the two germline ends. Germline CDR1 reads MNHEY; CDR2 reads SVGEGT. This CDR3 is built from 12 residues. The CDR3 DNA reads TGTGCCAGCAGTTACTCTTGGAATGAGCAGTTCTTC. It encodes CASSYSWNEQFF.

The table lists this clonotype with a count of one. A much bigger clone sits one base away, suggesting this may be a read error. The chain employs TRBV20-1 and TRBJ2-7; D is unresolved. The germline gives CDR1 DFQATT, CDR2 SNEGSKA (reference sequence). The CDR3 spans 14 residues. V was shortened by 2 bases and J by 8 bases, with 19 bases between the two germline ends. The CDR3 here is CSARMGFSLGKQYF. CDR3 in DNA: TGCAGTGCTAGAATGGGGTTCAGCCTTGGAAAGCAGTACTTC.

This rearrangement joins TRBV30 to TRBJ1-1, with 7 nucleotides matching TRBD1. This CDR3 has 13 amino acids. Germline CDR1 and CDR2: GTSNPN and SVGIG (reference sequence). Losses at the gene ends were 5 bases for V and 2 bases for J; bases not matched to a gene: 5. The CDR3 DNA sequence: TGTGCCTGGGCAGGGGGTGGAAACACTGAAGCTTTCTTT. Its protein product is CAWAGGGNTEAFF.

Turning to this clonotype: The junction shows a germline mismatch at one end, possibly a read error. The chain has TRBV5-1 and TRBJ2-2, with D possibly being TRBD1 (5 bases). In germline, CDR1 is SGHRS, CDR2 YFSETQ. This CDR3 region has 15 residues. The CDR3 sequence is CVSSKQAATTGELFF. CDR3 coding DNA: TGCGTCAGCAGCAAACAGGCGGCGACCACCGGGGAGCTGTTTTTT.

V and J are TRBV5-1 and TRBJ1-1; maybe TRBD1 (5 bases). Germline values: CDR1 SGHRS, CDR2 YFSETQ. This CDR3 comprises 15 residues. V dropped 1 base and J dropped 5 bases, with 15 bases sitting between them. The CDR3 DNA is TGCGCCAGCAGCTTGTTCCGGGGACGAGAGACTGAAGCTTTCTTT. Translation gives CASSLFRGRETEAFF. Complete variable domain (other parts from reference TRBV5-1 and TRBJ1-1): KAGVTQTPRYLIKTRGQQVTLSCSPISGHRSVSWYQQTPGQGLQFLFEYFSETQRNKGNFPGRFSGRQFSNSRSEMNVSTLELGDSALYLCASSLFRGRETEAFFGQGTRLTVV.

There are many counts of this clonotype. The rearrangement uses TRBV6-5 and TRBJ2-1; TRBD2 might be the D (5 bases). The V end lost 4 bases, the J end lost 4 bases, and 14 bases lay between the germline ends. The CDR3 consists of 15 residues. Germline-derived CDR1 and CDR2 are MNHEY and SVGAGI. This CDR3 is CASSSQRSVYNEQFF. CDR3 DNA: TGTGCCAGCAGTTCCCAGCGGTCGGTTTACAATGAGCAGTTCTTC.

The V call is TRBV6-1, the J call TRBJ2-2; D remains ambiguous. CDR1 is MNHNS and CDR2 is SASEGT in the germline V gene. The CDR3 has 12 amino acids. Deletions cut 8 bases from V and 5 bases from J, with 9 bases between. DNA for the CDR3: TGTGCCAGCCGGAACCCGACCGGGGAGCTGTTTTTT. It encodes CASRNPTGELFF.